Listed here are 31 T cell receptor beta chains from one sample, sequenced in a study of T cells in Graves' hyperthyroidism and ophthalmopathy. It was RNA transcripts that yielded the amplified TCR beta CDR3 regions. HTBI primers were employed in a first-round RT-PCR of the TCR CDR3. TCRdb re-called the multiplex PCR reads with MiXCR, one entry per CDR3 protein. The table records under 450,000 distinct CDR3 sequences, 15% to 18% of them present only once. The specimen sequenced was blood. The receptors here all came from a woman between 18 and 30 years old with Graves' hyperthyroidism.

This clonotype has at least ten counts. The chain uses TRBV12-3 or TRBV12-4 and TRBJ1-2; 8 bases align to TRBD1. The V and J ends lost 5 bases and 6 bases, in that order; junction bases with no gene match: 8. The CDR3 is 14 amino acids. CDR3 residues: CASSLTGGGNGYTF. The CDR3 coding sequence is TGTGCCAGCAGTCTCACAGGGGGAGGGAATGGCTACACCTTC.

The rearrangement joins TRBV19 to TRBJ1-6, with a weak D call TRBD1 (5 bases). Deletions cut 3 bases from V and 8 bases from J, with 14 bases between. The V gene's germline CDR1 is LNHDA and CDR2 SQIVND (reference sequence). This CDR3 is built from 15 residues. The DNA of the CDR3 is TGTGCCAGTAGTATTTTAGGGGAGGTACATTCACCCCTCCACTTT. Its translation: CASSILGEVHSPLHF.

This clonotype was observed many times. The rearrangement links TRBV6-1 to TRBJ2-5; 9 bases map to TRBD2. Germline CDR1 reads MNHNS; CDR2 reads SASEGT. This CDR3 has 13 residues. The J segment lost 5 bases and the V segment lost 5 bases, leaving 3 bases of the junction unmatched. CDR3 residues: CASSSGLAETQYF. Written as DNA, the CDR3 is TGTGCCAGCAGTTCCGGACTAGCGGAGACCCAGTACTTC.

This clonotype was picked up many times. The chain recombines TRBV11-2 with TRBJ2-5; 8 nucleotides match TRBD1. The ends lost 7 bases at V and 5 bases at J; junction bases unmatched: 21. The CDR3 consists of 18 residues. Per the germline V gene, CDR1 is SGHAT and CDR2 is FQNNGV. The CDR3 loop reads CASNTLGVARGRKETQYF. The CDR3 DNA reads as TGTGCCAGCAACACGTTAGGGGTGGCCAGGGGGCGTAAGGAGACCCAGTACTTC.

This clonotype was seen at least ten times. The rearrangement links TRBV10-2 to TRBJ1-6; 11 bases agree with TRBD1. The CDR3 runs 14 residues. The J segment lost 10 bases and the V segment lost 4 bases, leaving 3 bases of the junction unmatched. Per germline, CDR1 WSHSY and CDR2 SAAADI. The CDR3: CASSGRTGGSPLHF. Written as DNA, the CDR3 is TGCGCCAGCAGTGGGAGGACAGGGGGCTCACCCCTCCACTTT.

This rearrangement joins TRBV5-6 to TRBJ2-3; D is ambiguous. The CDR3 loop spans 14 amino acids. V was shortened by 2 bases and J by 5 bases, with 12 bases between the two germline ends. Germline-derived CDR1 and CDR2 are SGHDT and YYEEEE. CDR3 sequence: CASSFLSLKDTQYF. In DNA form, the CDR3 reads TGTGCCAGCAGCTTTTTAAGCTTGAAAGATACGCAGTATTTT.

The chain combines TRBV28 with TRBJ2-5, with D possibly matching TRBD2 (7 bases). Trimming left V 0 bases short and J 4 bases short, with 15 bases between. Germline values: CDR1 MDHEN, CDR2 SYDVKM. The CDR3 loop spans 16 amino acids. The CDR3 here is CASSLWGAGERETQYF. CDR3 DNA sequence: TGTGCCAGCAGTTTATGGGGGGCGGGAGAAAGAGAGACCCAGTACTTC.

This clonotype was seen repeatedly, ten times or more. This chain uses TRBV6-1 with TRBJ1-2; D is possibly TRBD1 (5 bases). CDR1 is MNHNS and CDR2 is SASEGT in the germline V gene. V shed 8 bases and J shed 2 bases, with 12 bases lying between them. CDR3 length: 13 amino acids. DNA for the CDR3: TGTGCCAGCCGCAGGGACGAGAACTATGGCTACACCTTC. Translation: CASRRDENYGYTF.

This clonotype has at least ten counts. The chain recombines TRBV27 with TRBJ2-1; tentative D call: TRBD2 (6 bases). V lost 4 bases, J lost 5 bases, and 15 bases lay in between. Germline CDR1 reads MNHEY; CDR2 reads SMNVEV (reference sequence). The CDR3 is 15 amino acids. CDR3 sequence reads: CASSSRGTDNNEQFF. CDR3 nucleotides: TGTGCCAGCAGTTCCCGGGGGACGGATAACAATGAGCAGTTCTTC.

There are many counts of this clonotype. This chain links TRBV5-5 with TRBJ2-1; D unresolved. This CDR3 is 13 amino acids long. V was cut by 2 bases and J by 7 bases, with 10 bases left in between. CDR1 SGHKS and CDR2 YYEKEE come from the germline V gene (reference sequence). The CDR3 DNA reads as TGTGCCAGCAGCTTTGCCCCCGAGAATGAGCAGTTCTTC. It yields the protein CASSFAPENEQFF.

This clonotype was detected ten times or more. The chain recombines TRBV29-1 with TRBJ2-5; 8 nucleotides match TRBD1. The CDR3 sequence is 14 residues long. Germline CDR1 SQVTM, CDR2 ANQGSEA. Trimming cost V 6 bases and J 4 bases; bases outside gene matches: 10. The CDR3 DNA reads as TGCAGCGTACTCAGTCAGGGGGCCCCAGAGACCCAGTACTTC. As protein: CSVLSQGAPETQYF.

Many counts were recorded for this clonotype. The rearrangement links TRBV3-1 to TRBJ2-3; perhaps D is TRBD1 or TRBD2 (6 bases each). Germline CDR1 and CDR2: LGHDT and YNNKEL (reference sequence). V dropped 1 base and J dropped 8 bases, with 19 bases sitting between them. The CDR3 runs to 16 residues. The CDR3 sequence: CASSQVRGPKRPTQYF. The CDR3 nucleotides are TGTGCCAGCAGCCAAGTTCGGGGGCCTAAGCGGCCTACGCAGTATTTT.

In this sample, this clonotype turned up many times. The V gene is TRBV20-1, the J gene TRBJ1-2; D unresolved. The CDR3 length is 15 residues. V was pared by 4 bases and J by 0 bases, with 15 bases between. Germline V CDR1 and CDR2: DFQATT, SNEGSKA (reference sequence). The CDR3 is CSAILVGKANYGYTF. In nucleotides, the CDR3 is TGCAGTGCTATCCTGGTCGGCAAAGCTAACTATGGCTACACCTTC.

This clonotype occurred many times. The chain uses TRBV7-8 and TRBJ2-1; D possibly corresponds to TRBD1 (6 bases). Trimming left V 1 base short and J 4 bases short, with 8 bases between. Germline CDR1 SGHVS, CDR2 FQNEAQ. This CDR3 has 14 residues. CDR3 DNA: TGTGCCAGCAGCTTAGTAGGGGGATACAATGAGCAGTTCTTC. Translation gives CASSLVGGYNEQFF.

There are many counts of this clonotype. The chain employs TRBV2 and TRBJ1-6, with D perhaps TRBD1 (5 bases). The CDR3 has 14 amino acids. The germline V and J ends were trimmed by 7 bases and 7 bases, with 14 bases remaining between them. Germline CDR1 is SNHLY and CDR2 is FYNNEI. The CDR3 nucleotides are TGTGCCAGCAAGCTAGCCAGGGAAAATTCACCCCTCCACTTT. This codes for CASKLARENSPLHF.

With regard to this clonotype: With a much larger clone just one base away, this may be a read error. This chain connects TRBV7-2 to TRBJ1-6; no clear D gene. This CDR3 region has 15 residues. In germline, CDR1 is SGHTA, CDR2 FQGNSA. The ends were cut back, 2 bases at V and 7 bases at J, with 12 bases in the middle. The CDR3 here is CASSLRGSINSPLHF. In nucleotides, the CDR3 is TGTGCCAGCAGCTTAAGAGGGAGCATAAATTCACCCCTCCACTTT.

This clonotype occurred a few times. The chain carries TRBV20-1 and TRBJ2-1; 8 bases match TRBD2. Losses at the gene ends were 2 bases for V and 4 bases for J; bases not matched to a gene: 13. Germline V CDR1 and CDR2: DFQATT, SNEGSKA (reference sequence). The CDR3 consists of 17 residues. The CDR3 is CSARNRGGGDRYNEQFF. CDR3 sequence (DNA): TGCAGTGCTAGAAATCGGGGGGGTGGCGATCGGTACAATGAGCAGTTCTTC.

This clonotype was seen many times. V usage is TRBV6-1 and J usage is TRBJ2-2, with 8 bases that match TRBD2. The germline V gene encodes CDR1 MNHNS and CDR2 SASEGT. The CDR3 covers 15 residues. Trimming took 0 bases from V and 3 from J; bases not matched to a gene: 0. The CDR3 here is CASSEASGDTGELFF. CDR3 nucleotides: TGTGCCAGCAGTGAAGCTAGCGGGGACACCGGGGAGCTGTTTTTT.

This clonotype was found many times. The chain carries TRBV5-8 and TRBJ2-5, with 8 bases that match TRBD2. Germline CDR1 SGHTS, CDR2 YDEGEE. The trim removed 5 bases at V and 1 base at J, leaving 7 bases unmatched. The CDR3 consists of 15 residues. The CDR3 coding sequence is TGTGCCAGCAGGAAAGCGGGAGACTTCCAAGAGACCCAGTACTTC. Encoded protein: CASRKAGDFQETQYF.

This clonotype has a count of ten or more. The chain has TRBV9 and TRBJ2-7, with no clear D. V lost 0 bases and J 2 bases, leaving 15 bases between the germline ends. This CDR3 spans 16 amino acids. CDR1 and CDR2 from the germline V gene are SGDLS and YYNGEE. The CDR3 DNA reads as TGTGCCAGCAGCGTAGAAGTAAGGGCTACTGCCTACGAGCAGTACTTC. Encoded protein: CASSVEVRATAYEQYF.

The chain is built from TRBV20-1 and TRBJ1-6, with D possibly matching TRBD1 (5 bases). Germline V CDR1 and CDR2: DFQATT, SNEGSKA (reference sequence). The CDR3 has 15 amino acids. The V end was cut by 0 bases, the J end by 10 bases, with 16 bases between. Here the CDR3 reads CSARDKVQGGSPLHF. The CDR3 nucleotides read TGCAGTGCTAGAGATAAAGTTCAGGGAGGCTCACCCCTCCACTTT.

This clonotype appeared many times. The chain uses TRBV28 and TRBJ2-7; the D gene could be TRBD1 or TRBD2 (5 bases each). CDR3 size: 14 residues. Germline V gene data show CDR1 as MDHEN and CDR2 as SYDVKM. V gave up 5 bases and J gave up 1 base, with 12 bases separating them. CDR3 coding DNA: TGTGCCAGCAGTGGAGAGGGGCGTTCCTACGAGCAGTACTTC. Residues: CASSGEGRSYEQYF.

This clonotype was seen at least ten times. CDR3: CASSGGGGAYEQFF. The DNA for the CDR3 is TGTGCCAGCAGTGGGGGCGGGGGGGCTTATGAGCAGTTCTTC. The chain is built from TRBV6-5 and TRBJ2-1, with 9 bases aligning to TRBD2. Unmatched junction bases numbered 7, after V lost 5 bases and J lost 8 bases. CDR1 MNHEY and CDR2 SVGAGI come from the germline V gene. This CDR3 is 14 amino acids long.

This chain links TRBV28 with TRBJ2-4; the D is unclear. CDR3 length equals 18 residues. The germline CDR1 and CDR2 sequences are MDHEN and SYDVKM. Trimming removed 2 bases at V and 0 bases at J, with 17 bases between. DNA for the CDR3: TGTGCCAGCAGTTTAAAGATGGGGTTGCAGAGAGCCAAAAACATTCAGTACTTC. This gives the protein CASSLKMGLQRAKNIQYF.

At least ten counts were recorded for this clonotype. The J gene is TRBJ1-1, the V gene TRBV12-3 or TRBV12-4; no firm D call. Deletions cut 7 bases from V and 5 bases from J, with 17 bases between. CDR3 size: 14 residues. The CDR3 sequence: CASNPSPRWTEAFF. The CDR3 DNA reads TGTGCCAGCAACCCCTCCCCCAGATGGACTGAAGCTTTCTTT.

This clonotype was seen repeatedly, ten times or more. This chain joins TRBV20-1 and TRBJ1-1; 8 bases fit TRBD1. V gave up 6 bases and J gave up 3 bases; unmatched junction bases: 6. This CDR3 spans 13 amino acids. The germline CDR1 and CDR2 sequences are DFQATT and SNEGSKA (reference sequence). The CDR3 protein is CSAQDRADTEAFF. The CDR3 DNA sequence: TGCAGTGCCCAGGACAGGGCGGACACTGAAGCTTTCTTT.

This clonotype was recorded at least ten times. V and J are TRBV12-3 or TRBV12-4 and TRBJ2-5, with 10 bases that match TRBD2. V was pared by 1 base and J by 6 bases, with 8 bases of the junction left unmatched. CDR3 length equals 16 residues. CDR3 region: CASSLGLAGVYQTQYF. The CDR3 DNA reads as TGTGCCAGCAGTTTAGGCCTAGCGGGAGTTTATCAGACCCAGTACTTC.

This clonotype was detected many times. This rearrangement joins TRBV29-1 to TRBJ2-2, with 10 bases that match TRBD1. The CDR3 spans 14 residues. V was clipped by 6 bases and J by 6 bases; unmatched bases: 7. CDR1 is SQVTM and CDR2 is ANQGSEA in the germline V gene. For the CDR3, the DNA is TGCAGCGTGGGCGGGACAGGGGTCGCCGGGGAGCTGTTTTTT. The encoded protein is CSVGGTGVAGELFF.

The table lists this clonotype with many counts. This sequence joins TRBV2 and TRBJ1-2; D unclear. This CDR3 has 12 amino acids. The germline V gene encodes CDR1 SNHLY and CDR2 FYNNEI. Trimming pared 6 bases from V and 11 bases from J, leaving 16 bases between. CDR3 in DNA: TGTGCCAGCAGAGAGGGAGGGTTAGGGTACACCTTC. Translation gives CASREGGLGYTF.

Ten or more counts support this clonotype. The rearrangement links TRBV7-6 to TRBJ2-7; D remains unclear. Germline CDR1 and CDR2: SGHVS and FNYEAQ. The V and J ends lost 4 bases and 6 bases respectively, with 19 bases between them. The CDR3 loop spans 15 amino acids. CDR3 nucleotides: TGTGCCAGCAGCTCGATTCTGACCGTCGGAGCCGAGCAGTACTTC. Its protein is CASSSILTVGAEQYF.

This sequence joins TRBV19 and TRBJ2-3, with 7 bases lining up with TRBD2. V was pared by 5 bases and J by 7 bases, with 12 bases of the junction left unmatched. The CDR3 contains 15 residues. CDR1 LNHDA and CDR2 SQIVND come from the germline V gene (reference sequence). This CDR3 reads CASSPRSGASHTQYF. The CDR3 DNA reads as TGTGCCAGTAGTCCGAGGAGCGGGGCGTCACATACGCAGTATTTT. The whole variable domain, remainder taken from reference TRBV19 and TRBJ2-3, is DGGITQSPKYLFRKEGQNVTLSCEQNLNHDAMYWYRQDPGQGLRLIYYSQIVNDFQKGDIAEGYSVSREKKESFPLTVTSAQKNPTAFYLCASSPRSGASHTQYFGPGTRLTVL.